This T cell receptor beta chain stems from a study of cytomegalovirus exposure and HLA in healthy donors. PCR was performed using 60 Vbeta and 13 Jbeta primers. Sequencing used immunoSEQ multiplex PCR; TCRdb keeps in-frame clones, though not all of them. In all, the sample yields approximately 60,000 clones. The V gene's germline CDR1 is MNHNS and CDR2 SASEGT. This CDR3 region has 12 residues. Trimming cost V 2 bases and J 10 bases, with 8 bases left between them. The rearrangement joins TRBV6-1 to TRBJ1-4, with D hard to call. This receptor was obtained from a man aged 25-45 years in good health and CMV-seropositive. Sequenced material: PBMCs. The CDR3 reads CASSEPVAKLFF. CDR3 sequence (DNA): TGTGCCAGCAGTGAACCTGTAGCAAAACTGTTTTTT.